Each of the 21 T cell receptor beta chains below was sequenced from the same sample in a study of blood T cell repertoires in COVID-19. Sequencing used immunoSEQ multiplex PCR; TCRdb keeps in-frame clones, though not all of them. The data contain tens of thousands of clones, 70% to 90% of them singletons. Sequences were obtained from peripheral blood. The origin of the receptors is a man between 60 and 70 years old with COVID-19, enrolled during active disease.

The V gene is TRBV28, the J gene TRBJ2-7; 7 nucleotides align to TRBD1. This CDR3 has 17 amino acids. After removal of 6 bases from V and 3 bases from J, the junction contained 17 bases not matched to a gene. Germline CDR1 and CDR2: MDHEN and SYDVKM. The CDR3 DNA reads TGTGCCAGCAGCCGACCGCTGCCGGGACAGAAACGCTACGAGCAGTACTTC. Its protein product is CASSRPLPGQKRYEQYF.

The J gene is TRBJ2-5, the V gene TRBV5-1; D is unclear. Trimming shortened V by 4 bases and J by 6 bases, and 16 bases separated the two germline ends. Looked up from germline, CDR1 is SGHRS and CDR2 is YFSETQ. The length of the CDR3 is 14 residues. The CDR3 coding sequence is TGCGCCAGCAGCCCCTACCCCTTAGAAAAGACCCAGTACTTC. Its translation is CASSPYPLEKTQYF.

The rearrangement joins TRBV5-1 to TRBJ2-1; D is ambiguous. CDR1 is SGHRS, CDR2 YFSETQ, per germline. The V and J ends lost 0 bases and 5 bases respectively, with 9 bases between them. This CDR3 is 14 amino acids long. CDR3 sequence (DNA): TGCGCCAGCAGCTTGGTGCGCCTGAACAATGAGCAGTTCTTC. Translation gives CASSLVRLNNEQFF. The variable domain in full, completed from reference TRBV5-1 and TRBJ2-1, reads KAGVTQTPRYLIKTRGQQVTLSCSPISGHRSVSWYQQTPGQGLQFLFEYFSETQRNKGNFPGRFSGRQFSNSRSEMNVSTLELGDSALYLCASSLVRLNNEQFFGPGTRLTVL.

The genes are TRBV10-3 and TRBJ2-1; D ambiguous. The germline gives CDR1 ENHRY, CDR2 SYGVKD. The V gene lost 4 bases and the J gene lost 7 bases, with 5 bases spanning the gap. The CDR3 extends over 11 amino acids. CDR3 DNA: TGTGCCATCAGTGTCGGTAATGAGCAGTTCTTC. Encoded protein: CAISVGNEQFF.

The chain uses TRBV12-5 and TRBJ2-3, with D unresolved. V was trimmed by 11 bases and J by 1 base, leaving 10 bases between them. The CDR3 spans 12 residues. Germline V gene lookup returns CDR1 LGHNT and CDR2 FRNRAP. The DNA for the CDR3 is TGTGCTGTATCTAGAGGCACAGATACGCAGTATTTT. Translated: CAVSRGTDTQYF.

This clone came up a few times. J is TRBJ1-5 and V is TRBV6-5; TRBD1 matches 7 bases. The germline V gene has CDR1 MNHEY and CDR2 SVGAGI. V lost 6 bases, J lost 0 bases, and 5 bases stayed unmatched. The CDR3 runs to 15 residues. The CDR3 reads CASRIDRVSNQPQHF. CDR3 coding DNA: TGTGCCAGCAGAATAGACAGGGTTAGCAATCAGCCCCAGCATTTT.

This chain uses TRBV5-1 with TRBJ2-2, with D perhaps TRBD1 (6 bases). The germline V gene encodes CDR1 SGHRS and CDR2 YFSETQ. Trimming removed 0 bases from V and 4 bases from J, with 10 bases in between. The CDR3 is 15 amino acids. The CDR3 spells CASSLDGQTTGELFF. As DNA, the CDR3 is TGCGCCAGCAGCTTGGATGGACAGACCACCGGGGAGCTGTTTTTT.

CDR3 nucleotide sequence: TGTGCCTGGAGTGTACTCCGCAATCAGCCCCAGCATTTT. It codes for CAWSVLRNQPQHF. The rearrangement joins TRBV30 to TRBJ1-5; D is unresolved. The germline gives CDR1 GTSNPN, CDR2 SVGIG (reference sequence). V was clipped by 0 bases and J by 2 bases, with 5 bases between them. This CDR3 spans 13 amino acids.

This clone appeared once. This sequence joins TRBV19 and TRBJ1-2; D not certain. The CDR3 loop spans 12 amino acids. V was clipped by 0 bases and J by 7 bases, with 6 bases between them. Germline CDR1 is LNHDA and CDR2 is SQIVND (reference sequence). CDR3 protein: CASSIEESGYTF. The CDR3 DNA reads TGTGCCAGTAGTATAGAGGAGTCTGGCTACACCTTC.

This clone was seen once. In nucleotides, the CDR3 is TGTGCCTCCCCGCTGGGGCAAACTGATCCTGAAGCTTTCTTT. The encoded protein is CASPLGQTDPEAFF. The rearrangement uses TRBV11-3 and TRBJ1-1, with a possible D match to TRBD1 (5 bases). Germline V gives CDR1 SGHNT, CDR2 YENEEA. The V and J ends lost 11 bases and 6 bases respectively, with 22 bases between them. This CDR3 region has 14 residues.

This rearrangement joins TRBV5-1 to TRBJ1-1, with 7 positions matching TRBD1. The V and J ends lost 3 bases and 4 bases, in that order; junction bases with no gene match: 12. The CDR3 sequence is 16 residues long. The germline V gene has CDR1 SGHRS and CDR2 YFSETQ. The CDR3 here is CASSSTVGGQITEAFF. DNA for the CDR3: TGCGCCAGCAGCTCTACCGTGGGGGGACAGATCACTGAAGCTTTCTTT.

V gene TRBV4-1 combines with J gene TRBJ1-3; D is perhaps TRBD1 (6 bases). Germline V lookup: CDR1 MGHRA, CDR2 YSYEKL. CDR3 length equals 16 residues. V was cut by 2 bases and J by 3 bases, with 14 bases left in between. The CDR3 sequence is CASSQHSGVGGNTIYF. CDR3 coding DNA: TGCGCCAGCAGCCAACACTCAGGGGTGGGTGGAAACACCATATATTTT.

This clone was found a few times. The rearrangement joins TRBV19 to TRBJ1-1; TRBD1 aligns across 11 bases. After removal of 4 bases from V and 2 bases from J, the junction contained 3 bases not matched to a gene. This CDR3 contains 15 residues. CDR1 and CDR2 from the germline V gene are LNHDA and SQIVND (reference sequence). The CDR3 loop is CASSKRTGGNTEAFF. The CDR3 DNA reads TGTGCCAGTAGTAAAAGGACAGGGGGCAACACTGAAGCTTTCTTT.

The V gene is TRBV7-9, the J gene TRBJ1-2, with a possible D match to TRBD1 (5 bases). The V and J ends lost 1 base and 3 bases respectively, with 12 bases between them. The CDR3 runs 15 residues. In germline, CDR1 is SEHNR, CDR2 FQNEAQ (reference sequence). The CDR3 protein is CASSLVAQGDYGYTF. In DNA, the CDR3 is TGTGCCAGCAGCTTAGTGGCGCAGGGTGACTATGGCTACACCTTC.

This chain joins TRBV2 and TRBJ2-7; possible D gene TRBD2, 7 bases. V gave up 1 base and J gave up 6 bases, with 22 bases separating them. CDR1 and CDR2 from the germline V gene are SNHLY and FYNNEI. CDR3 length: 17 residues. The CDR3 bases are TGTGCCAGCAGTGAAGGTTACAGAGGGGGGAGGGAAGGCGAGCAGTACTTC. Its translation is CASSEGYRGGREGEQYF.

This clone is a singleton in its sample. The genes are TRBV19 and TRBJ2-7; tentatively, D is TRBD1 (5 bases). There are 14 residues in the CDR3. Germline lookup yields CDR1 LNHDA and CDR2 SQIVND (reference sequence). Between the trimmed V and J ends, which lost 3 bases and 0 bases, there was a span of 9 bases. The CDR3 nucleotides are TGTGCCAGTAGTATTTTTCAGGGCTCCTACGAGCAGTACTTC. Its translation: CASSIFQGSYEQYF.

The rearrangement uses TRBV25-1 and TRBJ2-7, with D possibly matching TRBD1 (6 bases). CDR3 length: 11 amino acids. Trimming pared 10 bases from V and 6 bases from J, leaving 13 bases between. Germline values: CDR1 MGHDK, CDR2 SYGVNS. The CDR3 sequence is CATDRFGEQYF. In nucleotides, the CDR3 is TGTGCCACAGACAGGTTTGGCGAGCAGTACTTC.

The chain joins TRBV6-5 to TRBJ1-1; D ambiguous. This CDR3 contains 14 residues. V lost 11 bases and J 3 bases, leaving 19 bases between the germline ends. In germline, CDR1 is MNHEY, CDR2 SVGAGI. CDR3 in DNA: TGTGCCGGAACGAGGGCGGGGAGTGACACTGAAGCTTTCTTT. Translated, it gives CAGTRAGSDTEAFF.

The gene calls are TRBV19 and TRBJ2-2; tentative D call: TRBD1 (6 bases). Trimming took off 6 bases at V and 1 base at J, with 9 bases between the two ends. This CDR3 has 14 amino acids. Germline V CDR1 and CDR2: LNHDA, SQIVND (reference sequence). The CDR3: CASRMTGNTGELFF. CDR3 coding DNA: TGTGCCAGTAGGATGACAGGGAACACCGGGGAGCTGTTTTTT.

The chain joins TRBV30 to TRBJ1-1; D ambiguous. Germline-derived CDR1 and CDR2 are GTSNPN and SVGIG (reference sequence). V shed 2 bases and J shed 7 bases, with 11 bases lying between them. CDR3 length: 12 residues. CDR3 amino acids: CAWSRTVDEAFF. The CDR3, as DNA: TGTGCCTGGAGTAGAACTGTCGATGAAGCTTTCTTT.

The J gene is TRBJ1-5, the V gene TRBV27; TRBD1 aligns across 7 bases. The junction had 12 bases not matched to a gene; V was cut back by 4 bases and J by 0 bases. This CDR3 region has 18 residues. Germline-derived CDR1 and CDR2 are MNHEY and SMNVEV (reference sequence). In DNA form, the CDR3 reads TGTGCCAGCAGTTCCCGCCCGACAGGGTTGATTAGCAATCAGCCCCAGCATTTT. This translates into CASSSRPTGLISNQPQHF.